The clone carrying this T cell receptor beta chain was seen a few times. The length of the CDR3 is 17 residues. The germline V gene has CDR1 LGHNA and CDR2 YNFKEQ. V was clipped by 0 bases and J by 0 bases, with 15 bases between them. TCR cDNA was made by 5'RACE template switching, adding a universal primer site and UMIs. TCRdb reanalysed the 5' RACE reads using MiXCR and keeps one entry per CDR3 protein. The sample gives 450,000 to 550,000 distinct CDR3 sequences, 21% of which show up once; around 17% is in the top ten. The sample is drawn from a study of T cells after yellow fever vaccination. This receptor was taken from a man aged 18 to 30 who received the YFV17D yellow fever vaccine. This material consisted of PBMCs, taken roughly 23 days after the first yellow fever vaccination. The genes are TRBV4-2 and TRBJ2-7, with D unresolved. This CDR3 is CASSQDLSRWSSYEQYF. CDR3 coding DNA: TGTGCCAGCAGCCAAGATCTTTCCCGGTGGAGCTCCTACGAGCAGTACTTC.